The clone carrying this T cell receptor (beta chain) was counted a few times. The sample belongs to a study of blood T cell repertoires in COVID-19. On the study more broadly: The United States, Italy and Spain supplied acute and convalescent COVID-19 samples. PBMCs, B-cell-depleted T cells, or T cells were the source of the cDNA or gDNA that made up the material.

Per the authors' pipeline: Researchers report that nucleated cell counts were estimated from reference gene primer amplification. This table comes from immunoSEQ multiplex PCR, and its TCRdb copy is limited to in-frame clones, with some not included. The V and J calls and clone size were taken over from that table, and D and trimming were inferred from the DNA. The table shows fewer than 300,000 clones, with 70% to 90% occurring only once. Germline CDR1 MNHEY, CDR2 SVGAGI. V gave up 10 bases and J gave up 4 bases; unmatched junction bases: 9. The CDR3 spans 14 residues. Sequenced sample: PBMCs or T cells enriched from blood (not recorded which). The receptor's source is a man between 18 and 35 years old who had recovered from COVID-19. This chain joins TRBV6-5 and TRBJ1-5; 8 bases are shared with TRBD1. The CDR3 spells CATRDRRSNQPQHF. The CDR3 coding sequence is TGTGCCACCAGGGACAGGCGCTCTAATCAGCCCCAGCATTTT.